The TCR beta chain under discussion was sequenced for a study of blood T cell repertoires in COVID-19. Study overall: Both acute and convalescent COVID-19 samples were obtained from the United States, Italy and Spain. PBMCs, B-cell-depleted T cells, or T cells provided the cDNA or gDNA that made up the material.

This clone was detected only once. Libraries were prepared by immunoSEQ multiplex PCR; TCRdb keeps only in-frame clonotypes and omits some of them. The top ten hold around 2.9% of the sample, which has about 130,000 clones, around 89% seen once. Germline trimming cut 2 bases from V and 5 bases from J; bases unmatched to any gene: 13. The CDR3 runs 16 residues. Germline CDR1 reads SGHKS; CDR2 reads YYEKEE (reference sequence). V and J are TRBV5-5 and TRBJ2-7, with 7 bases identical to TRBD2. This TCR was recovered from a man aged 55 to 70 with active or convalescent COVID-19. Sequencing was performed on peripheral blood. CDR3 sequence reads: CASSFWRNGGMDEQYF. In DNA, the CDR3 is TGTGCCAGCAGCTTTTGGAGGAACGGGGGGATGGACGAGCAGTACTTC.